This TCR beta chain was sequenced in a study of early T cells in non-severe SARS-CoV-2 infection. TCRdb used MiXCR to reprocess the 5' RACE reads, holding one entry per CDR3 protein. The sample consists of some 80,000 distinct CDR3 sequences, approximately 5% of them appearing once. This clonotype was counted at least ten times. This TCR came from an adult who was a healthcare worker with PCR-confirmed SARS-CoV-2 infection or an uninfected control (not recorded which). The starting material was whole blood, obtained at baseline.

CDR3: CASSLREISYNEQFF. The CDR3 nucleotides are TGTGCCAGCAGCTTGCGGGAGATTTCCTACAATGAGCAGTTCTTC. The V gene is TRBV7-9, the J gene TRBJ2-1; 7 bases map to TRBD2. The CDR3 totals 15 residues. The germline CDR1 and CDR2 sequences are SEHNR and FQNEAQ (reference sequence). The J segment lost 1 base and the V segment lost 3 bases, leaving 3 bases of the junction unmatched.